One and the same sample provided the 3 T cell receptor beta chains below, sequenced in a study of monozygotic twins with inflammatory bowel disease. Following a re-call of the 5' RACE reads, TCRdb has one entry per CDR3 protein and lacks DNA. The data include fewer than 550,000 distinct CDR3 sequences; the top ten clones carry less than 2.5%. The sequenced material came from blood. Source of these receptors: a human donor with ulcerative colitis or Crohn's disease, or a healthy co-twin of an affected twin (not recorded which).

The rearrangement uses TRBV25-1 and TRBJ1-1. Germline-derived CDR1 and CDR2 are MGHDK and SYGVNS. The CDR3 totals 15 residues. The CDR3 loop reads CASSDEVSGADEAFF.

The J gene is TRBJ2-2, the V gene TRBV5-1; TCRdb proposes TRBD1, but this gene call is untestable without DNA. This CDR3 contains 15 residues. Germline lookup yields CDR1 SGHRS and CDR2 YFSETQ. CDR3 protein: CASSLPDRVGGELFF. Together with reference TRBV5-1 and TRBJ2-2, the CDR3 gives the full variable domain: KAGVTQTPRYLIKTRGQQVTLSCSPISGHRSVSWYQQTPGQGLQFLFEYFSETQRNKGNFPGRFSGRQFSNSRSEMNVSTLELGDSALYLCASSLPDRVGGELFFGEGSRLTVL.

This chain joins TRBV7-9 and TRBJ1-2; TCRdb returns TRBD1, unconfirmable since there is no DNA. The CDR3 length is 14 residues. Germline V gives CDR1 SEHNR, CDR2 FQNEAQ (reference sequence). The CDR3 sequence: CASSSGTGLYGYTF.